This T cell receptor beta chain was identified during a study of shared clonotypes between healthy human individuals. Looking at the study overall: Each donor's CD8 memory used one plate, CD8 naive two, each CD4 subset three.

The assay was immunoSEQ multiplex PCR, and TCRdb's table has in-frame clones only and misses some. In the table there are 800,000 or so clones, roughly 96% of which are singletons. Looked up from germline, CDR1 is LNHDA and CDR2 is SQIVND (reference sequence). The CDR3 is 13 residues long. The V end was cut by 4 bases, the J end by 6 bases, with 10 bases between. Notes on this clone: Its antigen is undetermined.

It was CD45RO-negative cells, positively selected for CCR7, that made up naive CD8 cells, with terminally differentiated effector memory CD45RA+ cells excluded. Findings and limits, study-wide: Memory subsets generally showed smaller estimated richness than naive subsets did.

V and J are TRBV19 and TRBJ1-5, with D possibly matching TRBD1 (5 bases). This sequence was found in a man aged 30 to 39 in good health. The specimen was naive CD8+ T cells sorted from blood. The CDR3 DNA follows: TGTGCCAGTAGTACAGGGCCCCCTCAGCCCCAGCATTTT. Its protein product is CASSTGPPQPQHF.